The next 19 T cell receptor beta chains were all read from a single sample in a study of shared clonotypes between healthy human individuals. Using immunoSEQ multiplex PCR, the repertoire was profiled, and TCRdb retains in-frame clones only, with some absent. The sample consists of about 490,000 clones, approximately 84% of them appearing once. Sequencing was performed on PBMCs. Receptors originate from a middle-aged woman in good health. Some clones in this sample may be carry-over from other donors' samples.

For this clone: A read error is the likely source, as a far larger clone sits one nucleotide away. Different DNA sequences within this sample yield the same CDR3. The rearrangement joins TRBV30 to TRBJ1-1; no clear D. With 3 bases removed from V and 1 base from J, the gap between germline ends came to 9 bases. CDR3 length: 13 residues. The germline gives CDR1 GTSNPN, CDR2 SVGIG (reference sequence). The CDR3 DNA reads as TGTGCCTGGAGCGTTGGGAGGAACACTGAAGCTTTCTTT. Protein sequence: CAWSVGRNTEAFF.

This clone was counted many times. The chain has TRBV30 and TRBJ2-6, with D possibly being TRBD1 or TRBD2 (5 bases each). This CDR3 contains 17 residues. V shed 3 bases and J shed 2 bases, with 17 bases lying between them. From germline, CDR1 is GTSNPN and CDR2 SVGIG (reference sequence). CDR3 amino acids: CAWSRFGGLTGANVLTF. CDR3 DNA: TGTGCCTGGAGCCGCTTTGGGGGTCTAACTGGGGCCAACGTCCTGACTTTC.

For this clone: A far larger clone lies a single base away; this is likely a read error. The rearrangement uses TRBV6-1 and TRBJ2-7; 10 bases match TRBD2. The germline gives CDR1 MNHNS, CDR2 SASEGT. This CDR3 is built from 16 residues. V dropped 4 bases and J dropped 7; count of bases not matched to a gene: 13. The CDR3 coding sequence is TGTGCCAGCAGTGGTGTAAAGGCTAGCGGGAGTATTGAGCAGTACTTC. It is translated as CASSGVKASGSIEQYF.

The chain couples TRBV5-4 to TRBJ2-7, with D perhaps being TRBD1 or TRBD2 (5 bases each). The CDR3 has 13 amino acids. Germline assignment: CDR1 SGHNT and CDR2 YYREEE (reference sequence). The ends were cut back, 4 bases at V and 3 bases at J, with 11 bases in the middle. CDR3 sequence: CASSRDGRYEQYF. The DNA of the CDR3 is TGTGCCAGCAGCCGGGACGGACGCTACGAGCAGTACTTC.

About this clone: Other DNA sequences within the sample encode an identical CDR3. This chain joins TRBV7-3 and TRBJ2-3; TRBD2 is a possible D gene (5 bases). The CDR3 has 15 residues. The V gene's germline CDR1 is SGHTA and CDR2 FQGTGA. Trimming left V 1 base short and J 0 bases short, with 8 bases between. The DNA for the CDR3 is TGTGCCAGCAGCTTAATTGGCGGGAGCACAGATACGCAGTATTTT. Protein sequence: CASSLIGGSTDTQYF.

The CDR3, as DNA: TGTGCCAGCAGTTACATAGCGGCCGGGGAGCTGTTTTTT. This codes for CASSYIAAGELFF. This chain uses TRBV6-6 with TRBJ2-2, with D perhaps matching TRBD2 (6 bases). V dropped 2 bases and J dropped 6 bases, with 7 bases sitting between them. The germline V gene encodes CDR1 MNHNY and CDR2 SVGAGI (reference sequence). This CDR3 spans 13 amino acids.

The gene calls are TRBV5-1 and TRBJ2-7; 7 nucleotides align to TRBD1. The CDR3 length is 12 residues. V lost 2 bases to trimming and J lost 5 bases; unmatched junction nucleotides: 1. The V gene's germline CDR1 is SGHRS and CDR2 YFSETQ. CDR3 loop: CASSFTGDEQYF. In DNA, the CDR3 is TGCGCCAGCAGCTTCACAGGGGACGAGCAGTACTTC.

The genes are TRBV2 and TRBJ1-2; no clear D gene. V was cut by 2 bases and J by 4 bases, with 20 bases left in between. The CDR3 contains 17 residues. Germline CDR1 is SNHLY and CDR2 is FYNNEI. The CDR3 nucleotides are TGTGCCAGCAGTGAAATGGTCAGGACTTCCGAGGGCTATGGCTACACCTTC. Protein product: CASSEMVRTSEGYGYTF.

Notes on this clone: A read error may explain this, as a much larger clone is one base away. The final CDR3 position lacks the conserved phenylalanine or tryptophan, pointing to a likely read error. The chain employs TRBV7-3 and TRBJ1-5; the match to TRBD1 covers 7 bases. Germline V lookup: CDR1 SGHTA, CDR2 FQGTGA. The CDR3 loop spans 19 amino acids. V lost 4 bases and J lost 0; bases outside the gene matches: 15. CDR3 amino acids: CASSCYAGGDTYSNQPQHL. The CDR3 region has the DNA TGTGCCAGCAGCTGCTACGCAGGGGGGGACACATATAGCAATCAGCCCCAGCATCTT.

This chain connects TRBV7-2 to TRBJ2-7; D might be TRBD1 or TRBD2, each matching 5 bases. V dropped 4 bases and J dropped 1 base, with 11 bases sitting between them. Germline lookup yields CDR1 SGHTA and CDR2 FQGNSA. This CDR3 spans 14 amino acids. The CDR3 nucleotides are TGTGCCAGCAGCTCCCGGGACGGGTCCTACGAGCAGTACTTC. Protein product: CASSSRDGSYEQYF.

On this clone itself: Given a far larger clone just one base away, this is likely a sequencing read error. The chain recombines TRBV15 with TRBJ1-1, with D hard to call. Germline V gene data show CDR1 as LNHNV and CDR2 as YYDKDF (reference sequence). The CDR3 is made up of 12 amino acids. The CDR3 spells CATSRGYTEASF. Here the CDR3 DNA reads TGTGCCACCAGCAGGGGGTACACTGAAGCTTCCTTT.

This clone occurred many times. The chain recombines TRBV5-6 with TRBJ2-1; D not resolved. This CDR3 contains 11 residues. Germline V CDR1 and CDR2: SGHDT, YYEEEE. Trimming removed 1 base from V and 7 bases from J, with 3 bases in between. The CDR3 DNA follows: TGTGCCAGCAGCTTGATTAATGAGCAGTTCTTC. It codes for CASSLINEQFF.

The genes are TRBV30 and TRBJ2-1; TRBD2 matches at 11 bases. CDR1 and CDR2 (germline): GTSNPN, SVGIG (reference sequence). The ends lost 5 bases at V and 10 bases at J; junction bases unmatched: 10. This CDR3 has 14 residues. CDR3 DNA: TGTGCCTGGGTGACTAGCGGGACGACTGGGGAGCAGTTCTTC. It yields the protein CAWVTSGTTGEQFF.

This clone was seen ten or more times. This sequence joins TRBV19 and TRBJ2-7; D may match TRBD1 or TRBD2 (5 bases each). V lost 5 bases and J 1 base, leaving 12 bases between the germline ends. Germline-derived CDR1 and CDR2 are LNHDA and SQIVND (reference sequence). This CDR3 contains 14 residues. CDR3 residues: CASSWDHTSYEQYF. CDR3 coding DNA: TGTGCCAGTAGTTGGGACCACACTTCCTACGAGCAGTACTTC.

This rearrangement joins TRBV7-8 to TRBJ2-5, with 7 bases matching TRBD1. Germline V gene sequence: CDR1 SGHVS, CDR2 FQNEAQ. There are 17 residues in the CDR3. With V trimmed by 1 base and J by 5 bases, 13 bases remained unmatched. CDR3 protein: CASSLVPTGAKVETQYF. CDR3 coding DNA: TGTGCCAGCAGCTTAGTACCTACAGGGGCTAAGGTGGAGACCCAGTACTTC.

At least ten counts were recorded for this clone. The same CDR3 is also encoded by other DNA sequences in this sample. V is TRBV4-2 and J is TRBJ2-5, with 8 bases lining up with TRBD2. Trimming cost V 2 bases and J 5 bases; bases outside gene matches: 7. Germline-derived CDR1 and CDR2 are LGHNA and YNFKEQ. This CDR3 spans 15 amino acids. The CDR3 DNA is TGTGCCAGCAGCCAAACGGGAGGGCCCCAGGAGACCCAGTACTTC. Translation gives CASSQTGGPQETQYF.

On this clone: With a far larger clone one base away, a read error is the likely cause. Additional DNA sequences in this sample encode the identical CDR3. This chain connects TRBV28 to TRBJ2-1; D perhaps matches TRBD1 (6 bases). CDR1 and CDR2 from the germline V gene are MDHEN and SYDVKM. CDR3 size: 14 residues. CDR3 sequence: CASSVTGLVDEQFF. The CDR3 DNA follows: TGTGCCAGCAGTGTGACAGGTTTGGTCGATGAGCAATTCTTC.

V is TRBV15 and J is TRBJ2-5; a possible D gene is TRBD2 (6 bases). Looked up from germline, CDR1 is LNHNV and CDR2 is YYDKDF (reference sequence). The CDR3 is made up of 16 amino acids. V was trimmed by 5 bases and J by 5 bases, leaving 21 bases between them. In DNA, the CDR3 is TGTGCCACCAGCGTAATTCCGGGTCCGAGCGGGGAGACCCAGTACTTC. Its protein product is CATSVIPGPSGETQYF.

To note about this clone: A far more abundant clone sits one base away, making this likely a read error. The J gene is TRBJ1-1, the V gene TRBV5-4; possible D gene TRBD1, 6 bases. This CDR3 has 15 amino acids. CDR1 is SGHNT, CDR2 YYREEE, per germline (reference sequence). V shed 2 bases and J shed 4 bases, with 15 bases lying between them. CDR3 sequence reads: CASSFSGRGSTEAFF. The DNA of the CDR3 is TGTGCCAGCAGCTTCTCGGGCAGGGGTTCCACTGAAGCTTTCTTT.